These 2 T cell receptor beta chains share one sample of origin, sequenced in a study of shared clonotypes between healthy human individuals. TCRdb keeps only in-frame clones here, not all; method: immunoSEQ multiplex PCR. The repertoire holds approximately 1.9 million clones, approximately 92% seen once, with around 1.7% in the top ten. It was CD45RO-negative cells, positively selected for CCR7, that made up naive CD8 cells, with terminally differentiated effector memory CD45RA+ cells excluded. The specimen sequenced was naive CD8+ T cells from PBMCs. Receptors were obtained from a man aged 18-30 years in good health. Some clones in this sample may be carry-over from other donors' samples.

The V gene is TRBV4-1, the J gene TRBJ1-2; D call uncertain. The germline V gene has CDR1 MGHRA and CDR2 YSYEKL. The V gene lost 1 base and the J gene lost 6 bases, with 15 bases spanning the gap. The CDR3 covers 15 residues. The CDR3 DNA is TGCGCCAGCAGCCAAGGGGGAGGGCCGGGAGATGGCTACACCTTC. Its protein is CASSQGGGPGDGYTF.

The gene calls are TRBV7-2 and TRBJ2-2; 9 nucleotides agree with TRBD2. Germline V gene sequence: CDR1 SGHTA, CDR2 FQGNSA. The CDR3 consists of 16 residues. V trimming: 1 base; J trimming: 4 bases; junction bases outside the gene matches: 4. The chain's CDR3 is CASSLVISGGTGELFF. Here the CDR3 DNA reads TGTGCCAGCAGCTTAGTGATTAGCGGGGGCACCGGGGAGCTGTTTTTT.